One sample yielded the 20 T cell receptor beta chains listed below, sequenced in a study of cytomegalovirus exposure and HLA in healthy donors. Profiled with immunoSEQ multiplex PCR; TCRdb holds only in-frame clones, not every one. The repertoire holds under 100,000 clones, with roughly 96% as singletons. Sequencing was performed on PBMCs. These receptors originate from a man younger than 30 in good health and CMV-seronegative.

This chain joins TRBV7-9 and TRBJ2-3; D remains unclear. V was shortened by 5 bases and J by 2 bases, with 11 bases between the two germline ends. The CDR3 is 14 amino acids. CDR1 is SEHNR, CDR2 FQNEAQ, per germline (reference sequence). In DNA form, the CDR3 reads TGTGCCAGCAGCCCCCTGTCCGTCACAGATACGCAGTATTTT. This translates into CASSPLSVTDTQYF.

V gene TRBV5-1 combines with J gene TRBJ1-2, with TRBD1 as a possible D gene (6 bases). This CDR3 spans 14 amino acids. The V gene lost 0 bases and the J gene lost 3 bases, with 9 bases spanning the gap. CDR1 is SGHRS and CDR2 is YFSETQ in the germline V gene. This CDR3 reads CASSLGQVDYGYTF. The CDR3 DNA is TGCGCCAGCAGCTTGGGACAGGTTGACTATGGCTACACCTTC.

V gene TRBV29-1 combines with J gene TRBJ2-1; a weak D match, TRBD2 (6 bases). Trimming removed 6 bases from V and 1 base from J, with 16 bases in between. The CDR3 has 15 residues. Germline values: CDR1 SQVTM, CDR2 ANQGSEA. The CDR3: CSVARDSGSYNEQFF. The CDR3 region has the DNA TGCAGCGTGGCCCGGGACTCGGGGTCCTACAATGAGCAGTTCTTC.

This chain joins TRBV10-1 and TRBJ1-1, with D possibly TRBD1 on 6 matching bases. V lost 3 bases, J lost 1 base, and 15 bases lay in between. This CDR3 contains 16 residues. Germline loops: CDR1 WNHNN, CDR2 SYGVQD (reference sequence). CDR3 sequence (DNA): TGCGCCAGCAGTGATAAGGCAGGGACACCGAACACTGAAGCTTTCTTT. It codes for CASSDKAGTPNTEAFF.

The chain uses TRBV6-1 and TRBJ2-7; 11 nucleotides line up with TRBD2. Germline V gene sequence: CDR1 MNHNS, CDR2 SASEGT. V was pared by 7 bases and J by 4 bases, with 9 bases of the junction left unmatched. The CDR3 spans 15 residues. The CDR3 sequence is CASITPGLAAYEQYF. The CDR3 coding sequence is TGTGCCAGCATTACACCGGGACTAGCGGCTTACGAGCAGTACTTC.

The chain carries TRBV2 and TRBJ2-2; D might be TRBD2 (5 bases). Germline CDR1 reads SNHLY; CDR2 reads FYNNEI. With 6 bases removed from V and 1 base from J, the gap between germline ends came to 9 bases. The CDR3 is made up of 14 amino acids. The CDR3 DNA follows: TGTGCCAGCAGCCTAAGCGGGAACACCGGGGAGCTGTTTTTT. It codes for CASSLSGNTGELFF.

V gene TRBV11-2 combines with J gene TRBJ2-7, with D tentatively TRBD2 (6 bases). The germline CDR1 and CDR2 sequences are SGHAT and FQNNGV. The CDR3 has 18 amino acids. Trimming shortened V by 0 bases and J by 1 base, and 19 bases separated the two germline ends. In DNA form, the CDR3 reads TGTGCCAGCAGCTTAGATTCGATGAGAATAGCGGAATCCTACGAGCAGTACGTC. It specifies CASSLDSMRIAESYEQYV.

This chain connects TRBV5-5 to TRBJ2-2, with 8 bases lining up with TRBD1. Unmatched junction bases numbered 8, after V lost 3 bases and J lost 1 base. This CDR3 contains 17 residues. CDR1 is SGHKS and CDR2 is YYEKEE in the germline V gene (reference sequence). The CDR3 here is CASSWPWDRRNTGELFF. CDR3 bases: TGTGCCAGCAGCTGGCCATGGGACAGGCGGAACACCGGGGAGCTGTTTTTT.

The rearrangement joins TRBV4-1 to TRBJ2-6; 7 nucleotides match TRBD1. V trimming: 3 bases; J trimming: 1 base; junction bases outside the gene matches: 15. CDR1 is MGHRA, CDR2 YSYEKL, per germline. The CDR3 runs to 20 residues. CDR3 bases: TGCGCCAGCAGCCACCCTAAAACAGGGGCCGGGCTGTCTGGGGCCAACGTCCTGACTTTC. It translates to CASSHPKTGAGLSGANVLTF.

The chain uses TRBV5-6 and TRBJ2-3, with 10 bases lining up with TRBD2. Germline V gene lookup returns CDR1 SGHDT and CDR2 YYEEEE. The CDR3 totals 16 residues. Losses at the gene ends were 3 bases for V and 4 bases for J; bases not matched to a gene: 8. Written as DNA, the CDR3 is TGTGCCAGCAGCTACGGACTAGCGGTCGGCGCAGATACGCAGTATTTT. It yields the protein CASSYGLAVGADTQYF.

CDR3 loop: CASIPNRGDYGYTF. The DNA of the CDR3 is TGTGCCAGTATTCCAAACAGGGGCGACTATGGCTACACCTTC. This chain joins TRBV19 and TRBJ1-2, with 7 bases lining up with TRBD1. CDR3 length: 14 amino acids. Germline CDR1 LNHDA, CDR2 SQIVND (reference sequence). V was pared by 7 bases and J by 3 bases, with 8 bases of the junction left unmatched.

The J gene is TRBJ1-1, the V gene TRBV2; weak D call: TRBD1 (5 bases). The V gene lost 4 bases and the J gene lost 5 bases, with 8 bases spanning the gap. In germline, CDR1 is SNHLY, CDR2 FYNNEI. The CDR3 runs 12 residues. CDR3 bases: TGTGCCAGCAGTGGTCAGGGTACTGAAGCTTTCTTT. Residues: CASSGQGTEAFF.

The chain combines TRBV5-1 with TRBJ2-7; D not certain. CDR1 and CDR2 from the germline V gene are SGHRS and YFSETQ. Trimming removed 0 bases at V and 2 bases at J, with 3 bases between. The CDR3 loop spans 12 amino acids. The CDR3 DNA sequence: TGCGCCAGCAGCTTGGACACCTACGAGCAGTACTTC. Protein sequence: CASSLDTYEQYF.

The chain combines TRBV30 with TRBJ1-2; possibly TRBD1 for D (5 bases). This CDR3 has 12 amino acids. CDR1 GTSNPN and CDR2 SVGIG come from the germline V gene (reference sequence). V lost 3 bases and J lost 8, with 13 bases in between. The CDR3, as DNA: TGTGCCTGGAGCGCCGGGACTGGCGGCTACACCTTC. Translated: CAWSAGTGGYTF.

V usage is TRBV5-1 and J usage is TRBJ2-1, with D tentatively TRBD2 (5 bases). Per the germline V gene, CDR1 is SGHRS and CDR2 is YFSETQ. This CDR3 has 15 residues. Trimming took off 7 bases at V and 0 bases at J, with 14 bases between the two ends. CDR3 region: CASGLVAFSYNEQFF. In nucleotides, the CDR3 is TGCGCCAGCGGCCTAGTAGCGTTCTCCTACAATGAGCAGTTCTTC.

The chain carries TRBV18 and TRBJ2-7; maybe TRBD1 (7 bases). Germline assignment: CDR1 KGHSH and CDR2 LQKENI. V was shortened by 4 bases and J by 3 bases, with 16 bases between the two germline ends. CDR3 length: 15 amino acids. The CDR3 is CASSRAQGGFYEQYV. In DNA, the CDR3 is TGTGCCAGCTCACGGGCCCAGGGGGGATTCTACGAGCAGTACGTC.

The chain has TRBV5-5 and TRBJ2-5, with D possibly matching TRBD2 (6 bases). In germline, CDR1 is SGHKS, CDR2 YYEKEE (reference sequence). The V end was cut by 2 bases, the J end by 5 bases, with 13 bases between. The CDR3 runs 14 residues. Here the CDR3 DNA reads TGTGCCAGCAGCTTAGCAGGGAGGTGGGAGACCCAGTACTTC. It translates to CASSLAGRWETQYF.

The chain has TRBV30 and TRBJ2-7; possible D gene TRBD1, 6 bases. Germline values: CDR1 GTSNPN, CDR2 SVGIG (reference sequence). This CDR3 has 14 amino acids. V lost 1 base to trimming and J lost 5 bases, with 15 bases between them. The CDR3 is CAWSEGSGDHEQYF. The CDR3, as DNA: TGTGCCTGGAGTGAAGGCTCAGGGGACCACGAGCAGTACTTC.

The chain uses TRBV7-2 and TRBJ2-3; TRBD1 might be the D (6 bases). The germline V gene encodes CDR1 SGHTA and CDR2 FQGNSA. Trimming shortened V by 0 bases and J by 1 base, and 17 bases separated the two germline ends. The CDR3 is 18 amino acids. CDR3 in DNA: TGTGCCAGCAGCTTAGCTTTTCGTCGAGCAGGGGGCACAGATACGCAGTATTTT. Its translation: CASSLAFRRAGGTDTQYF.

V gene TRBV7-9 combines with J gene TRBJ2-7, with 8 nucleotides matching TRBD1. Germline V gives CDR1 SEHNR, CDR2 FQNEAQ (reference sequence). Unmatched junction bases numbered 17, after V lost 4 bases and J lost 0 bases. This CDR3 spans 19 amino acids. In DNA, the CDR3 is TGTGCCAGCAGCTCCACAGGGGGGTGGGTAGCGGTAAACTCCTACGAGCAGTACGTC. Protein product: CASSSTGGWVAVNSYEQYV.